The rows below give T cell receptor beta chains drawn from one sample of a study of blood T cell repertoires in COVID-19. Generated by immunoSEQ multiplex PCR, the TCRdb table keeps only in-frame clones and is missing some. This table has 250,000 to 350,000 clones, about 93% appearing once. The sample consisted of PBMCs or T cells enriched from blood (not recorded which). The receptors were sampled from a woman in her twenties or thirties who had recovered from COVID-19. Both conserved end residues are part of each CDR3. The D gene is left open where the match is weak. The size of a clone is reported for some rows only, either as once, few or many, or as a class for expanded clones.

size,D,J,V,CDR3,DNA
once,-,TRBJ1-2,TRBV28,CASTKSEGLGYTF,TGTGCCAGCACCAAAAGCGAGGGCTTGGGCTACACCTTC
-,TRBD1,TRBJ2-6,TRBV5-1,CASSLTPGGTGANVLTF,TGCGCCAGCAGCTTAACTCCAGGGGGCACTGGGGCCAACGTCCTGACTTTC
few,TRBD1,TRBJ2-1,TRBV27,CASSTPDRGYDDEQFF,TGTGCCAGCAGTACCCCCGACAGGGGTTATGACGATGAGCAGTTCTTC
-,-,TRBJ1-5,TRBV24-1,CATSELFSNQPQHF,TGTGCCACCAGTGAGCTATTTAGCAATCAGCCCCAGCATTTT
few,-,TRBJ2-5,TRBV12-3/TRBV12-4,CASREFQETQYF,TGTGCCTCTCGAGAATTTCAAGAGACCCAGTACTTC
-,-,TRBJ2-2,TRBV28,CASGRGTGELFF,TGTGCCAGCGGCCGGGGGACCGGGGAGCTGTTTTTT
-,-,TRBJ2-1,TRBV3-1/TRBV3-2,CASSQDTGEPNNEQFF,TGTGCCAGCAGCCAAGATACGGGGGAGCCGAACAATGAGCAGTTCTTC
-,-,TRBJ1-3,TRBV13,CASSLGRANTIYF,TGTGCCAGCAGCTTGGGCAGGGCAAACACCATATATTTT
-,-,TRBJ2-1,TRBV28,CASSTLEEQFF,TGTGCCAGCAGTACCCTGGAGGAGCAGTTCTTC
-,TRBD2,TRBJ2-3,TRBV29-1,CSVPPRGGLAGVTDTQYF,TGCAGCGTGCCACCAAGGGGGGGACTAGCGGGAGTAACAGATACGCAGTATTTT
-,-,TRBJ1-5,TRBV5-6,CASSKGDSNQPQHF,TGTGCCAGCAGCAAGGGGGACAGCAATCAGCCCCAGCATTTT
-,TRBD1,TRBJ1-6,TRBV6-1,CASSEITGDNSPLHF,TGTGCCAGCAGTGAAATTACAGGGGATAATTCACCCCTCCACTTT
-,TRBD2,TRBJ2-2,TRBV11-3,CASSRGLAAGELFF,TGTGCCAGCAGCCGCGGACTAGCGGCCGGGGAGCTGTTTTTT
-,-,TRBJ1-1,TRBV4-3,CASSQDWDTNTEAFF,TGCGCCAGCAGCCAAGATTGGGACACTAACACTGAAGCTTTCTTT
few,TRBD1,TRBJ1-2,TRBV27,CASSLTGGFGYTF,TGTGCCAGCAGTCTTACAGGGGGCTTTGGCTACACCTTC
-,TRBD2,TRBJ2-7,TRBV27,CASSITAPSGGMYEQYF,TGTGCCAGCAGTATAACCGCTCCTAGCGGGGGCATGTACGAGCAGTACTTC
-,TRBD1,TRBJ2-2,TRBV7-2,CASSFSGGHGELFF,TGTGCCAGCAGTTTTTCAGGGGGCCACGGGGAGCTGTTTTTT
-,-,TRBJ2-3,TRBV9,CASSVQRSTTDTQYF,TGTGCCAGCAGCGTGCAGCGGAGCACCACAGATACGCAGTATTTT
once,-,TRBJ1-2,TRBV9,CASSGTHRYGYTF,TGTGCCAGCAGCGGGACACACCGTTATGGCTACACCTTC
-,-,TRBJ1-1,TRBV10-3,CAISESGQLNTEAFF,TGTGCCATCAGTGAGTCCGGACAACTGAACACTGAAGCTTTCTTT